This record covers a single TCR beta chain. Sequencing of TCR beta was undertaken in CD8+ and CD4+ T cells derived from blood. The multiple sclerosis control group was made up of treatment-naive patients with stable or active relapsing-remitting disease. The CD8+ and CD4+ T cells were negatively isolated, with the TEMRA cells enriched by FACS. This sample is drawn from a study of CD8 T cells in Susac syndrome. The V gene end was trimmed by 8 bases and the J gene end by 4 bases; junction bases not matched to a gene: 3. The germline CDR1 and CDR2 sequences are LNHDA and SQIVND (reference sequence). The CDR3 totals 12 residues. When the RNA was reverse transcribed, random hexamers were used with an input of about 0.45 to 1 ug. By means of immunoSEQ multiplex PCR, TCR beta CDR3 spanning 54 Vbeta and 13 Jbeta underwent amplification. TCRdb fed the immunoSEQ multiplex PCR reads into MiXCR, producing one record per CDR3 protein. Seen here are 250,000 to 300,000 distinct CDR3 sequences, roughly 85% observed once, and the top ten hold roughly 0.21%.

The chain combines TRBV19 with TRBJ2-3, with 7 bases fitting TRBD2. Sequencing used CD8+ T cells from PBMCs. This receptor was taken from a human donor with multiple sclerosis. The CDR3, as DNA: TGTGCCAGTCAGGCGGGAGCAGATACGCAGTATTTT. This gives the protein CASQAGADTQYF.